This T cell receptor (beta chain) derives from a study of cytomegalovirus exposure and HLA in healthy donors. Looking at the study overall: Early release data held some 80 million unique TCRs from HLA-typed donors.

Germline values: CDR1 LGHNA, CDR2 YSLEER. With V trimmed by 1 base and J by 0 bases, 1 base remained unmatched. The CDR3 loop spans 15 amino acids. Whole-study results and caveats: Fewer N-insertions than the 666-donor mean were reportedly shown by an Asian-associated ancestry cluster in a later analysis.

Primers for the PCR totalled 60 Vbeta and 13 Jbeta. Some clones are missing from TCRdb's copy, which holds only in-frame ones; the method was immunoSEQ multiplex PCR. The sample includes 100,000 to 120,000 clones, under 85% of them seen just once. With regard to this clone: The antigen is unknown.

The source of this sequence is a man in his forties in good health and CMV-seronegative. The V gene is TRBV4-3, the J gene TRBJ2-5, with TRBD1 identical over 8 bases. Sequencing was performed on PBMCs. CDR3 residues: CASSQGTGYQETQYF. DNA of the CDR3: TGCGCCAGCAGCCAAGGGACAGGGTACCAAGAGACCCAGTACTTC.